Below, 9 T cell receptor beta chains from the same sample are listed, as sequenced in a study of blood T cell repertoires in COVID-19. Here immunoSEQ multiplex PCR was the method, and the copy in TCRdb shows in-frame clones only, minus some. Of approximately 460,000 clones listed, nearly 90% are singletons. The sequenced sample was peripheral blood. These receptors came from a man between 18 and 35 years old with COVID-19, enrolled during active disease.

This clone appeared once. The rearrangement links TRBV5-3 to TRBJ2-2, with unresolved D. TRBV5-3 is treated as an ORF (open reading frame) with a function not yet certain. CDR3 length: 16 amino acids. With 5 bases removed from V and 3 bases from J, the gap between germline ends came to 17 bases. In DNA, the CDR3 is TGTGCCAGAAGTCCCCCCTTGCAGTTGCACACCGGGGAGCTGTTTTTT. It codes for CARSPPLQLHTGELFF.

The V and J genes are TRBV10-3 and TRBJ2-7, with a possible D match to TRBD1 (6 bases). The germline V and J ends were trimmed by 6 bases and 2 bases, with 11 bases remaining between them. The CDR3 sequence is 13 residues long. Germline V gene sequence: CDR1 ENHRY, CDR2 SYGVKD. The CDR3 DNA reads TGTGCCATCAGGCTAGGACAGCCCTACGAGCAGTACTTC. Amino acid sequence: CAIRLGQPYEQYF.

This clone came up once. The rearrangement uses TRBV2 and TRBJ1-4, with no clear D. Per the germline V gene, CDR1 is SNHLY and CDR2 is FYNNEI. This CDR3 has 17 amino acids. Deletions cut 0 bases from V and 6 bases from J, with 17 bases between. CDR3 region: CASSEALQVQSHEKLFF. CDR3 in DNA: TGTGCCAGCAGTGAAGCGCTTCAGGTCCAGTCGCATGAAAAACTGTTTTTT.

The chain links TRBV6-5 to TRBJ2-7; 8 nucleotides agree with TRBD1. The CDR3 length is 14 residues. The V gene's germline CDR1 is MNHEY and CDR2 SVGAGI. With 6 bases clipped from V and 0 bases from J, the junction kept 4 bases outside the gene matches. The CDR3 reads CASSGTGASYEQYF. The CDR3 bases are TGTGCCAGCAGCGGGACAGGCGCCTCCTACGAGCAGTACTTC.

The chain joins TRBV11-2 to TRBJ2-3; possibly TRBD1 for D (6 bases). Germline CDR1 is SGHAT and CDR2 is FQNNGV. The CDR3 loop spans 16 amino acids. V lost 2 bases and J 4 bases, leaving 16 bases between the germline ends. DNA for the CDR3: TGTGCCAGCAGCTTAACCGCCGGGACATCAGCAGATACGCAGTATTTT. This sequence encodes CASSLTAGTSADTQYF.

The rearrangement uses TRBV3-1 (or the pseudogene TRBV3-2) and TRBJ2-5; D unclear. Deletions cut 4 bases from V and 5 bases from J, with 5 bases between. This CDR3 is 11 amino acids long. Germline V gives CDR1 LGHDT, CDR2 YNNKEL (reference sequence). The CDR3 nucleotides are TGTGCCAGCAGCCTCGTGGAGACCCAGTACTTC. Its protein is CASSLVETQYF.

The CDR3: CASSPGTGSNYGYTF. In DNA, the CDR3 is TGTGCCAGCTCACCAGGGACAGGTTCTAACTATGGCTACACCTTC. The gene calls are TRBV18 and TRBJ1-2; 8 bases are shared with TRBD1. Looked up from germline, CDR1 is KGHSH and CDR2 is LQKENI. This CDR3 contains 15 residues. Trimming cost V 2 bases and J 0 bases; bases outside gene matches: 2.

This chain uses TRBV2 with TRBJ2-2, with 9 nucleotides matching TRBD1. Trimming removed 8 bases from V and 6 bases from J; junction bases left unmatched: 7. Germline-derived CDR1 and CDR2 are SNHLY and FYNNEI. There are 14 residues in the CDR3. CDR3 residues: CASVGQGFSGELFF. As DNA, the CDR3 is TGTGCCAGCGTAGGACAGGGGTTCTCCGGGGAGCTGTTTTTT.

The rearrangement links TRBV2 to TRBJ2-3, with D tentatively TRBD2 (6 bases). V dropped 7 bases and J dropped 3 bases, with 14 bases sitting between them. This CDR3 region has 14 residues. Per germline, CDR1 SNHLY and CDR2 FYNNEI. The CDR3 loop is CASTGPGRTDTQYF. For the CDR3, the DNA is TGTGCCAGCACCGGGCCTGGGAGGACAGATACGCAGTATTTT.